Listed here is a single T cell receptor (beta chain). The target antigen is unknown. The record originates from a study of T cell repertoires in ileal Crohn's disease. Turning to the study itself: At surgery, more than 30% of patients smoked, with median disease duration about eight years. Operated complications were stricturing disease (approximately 60%) and penetrating disease (about 40%).

Regarding the study as a whole: Compared with non-smokers, active smokers at surgery showed more clonal expansions.

This CDR3 has 16 amino acids. The V gene end was trimmed by 8 bases and the J gene end by 7 bases; junction bases not matched to a gene: 13. Germline loops: CDR1 SNHLY, CDR2 FYNNEI. Around 500 nanograms of biopsy DNA per sample underwent TCRB immunosequencing. Profiled with immunoSEQ multiplex PCR; TCRdb holds only in-frame clones, not every one. The sample holds approximately 30,000 clones; roughly 75% are singletons and the top ten take under 20%. What was sequenced was ileal tissue. This receptor was obtained from an adult with Crohn's disease. The V call is TRBV2, the J call TRBJ2-2; 10 bases are shared with TRBD2. The DNA for the CDR3 is TGTGCCAGCGGGCTTACTAGCGGGGCCCACTTCGGGGAGCTGTTTTTT. This codes for CASGLTSGAHFGELFF.